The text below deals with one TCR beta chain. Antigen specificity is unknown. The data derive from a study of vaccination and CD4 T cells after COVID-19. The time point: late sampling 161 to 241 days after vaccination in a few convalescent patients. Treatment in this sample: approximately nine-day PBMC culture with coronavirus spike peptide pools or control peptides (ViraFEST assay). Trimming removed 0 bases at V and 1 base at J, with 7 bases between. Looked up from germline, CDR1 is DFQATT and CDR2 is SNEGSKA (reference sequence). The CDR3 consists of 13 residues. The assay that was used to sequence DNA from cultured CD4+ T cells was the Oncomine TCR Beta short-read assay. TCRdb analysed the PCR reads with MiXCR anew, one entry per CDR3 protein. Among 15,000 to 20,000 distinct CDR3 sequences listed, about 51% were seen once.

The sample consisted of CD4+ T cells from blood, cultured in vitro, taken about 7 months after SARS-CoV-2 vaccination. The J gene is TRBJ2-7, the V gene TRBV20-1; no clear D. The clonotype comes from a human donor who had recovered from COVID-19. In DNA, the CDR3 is TGCAGTGCTAGAGATCTGGTATCCTACGAGCAGTACTTC. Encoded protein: CSARDLVSYEQYF.